Presented here are 28 T cell receptor beta chains from one specimen sequenced in a study of T-cell reconstitution after alpha-beta-depleted transplantation in children. Using unique molecular identifiers, the investigators prepared the TCRbeta library. TCRdb re-called the PCR reads through MiXCR, storing one row per CDR3 protein. The table has about 250,000 distinct CDR3 sequences, around 25% seen once. The source material was PBMCs, mostly from graft donor cells, sampled 360 days after TCRalphabeta/CD19-depleted stem cell transplant. The receptors originated from a female patient younger than 10 who had a stem cell transplant for congenital amegakaryocytic thrombocytopenia, so the T cells may come from the graft donor.

This chain uses TRBV5-1 with TRBJ2-5, with D perhaps assigned TRBD1 or TRBD2 (5 bases each). The ends were cut back, 4 bases at V and 6 bases at J, with 16 bases in the middle. This CDR3 spans 14 amino acids. Germline assignment: CDR1 SGHRS and CDR2 YFSETQ. Here the CDR3 DNA reads TGCGCCAGCAGCCGGGGCCCGGAGAGGAAGACCCAGTACTTC. It yields the protein CASSRGPERKTQYF.

The gene calls are TRBV15 and TRBJ1-2; D gene uncertain. Germline assignment: CDR1 LNHNV and CDR2 YYDKDF (reference sequence). V gave up 5 bases and J gave up 7 bases, with 11 bases separating them. The CDR3 has 12 residues. CDR3 region: CATSHPSSGYTF. In DNA form, the CDR3 reads TGTGCCACCAGCCACCCATCTTCTGGCTACACCTTC.

The CDR3 region is CASRSQGQETQYF. In DNA, the CDR3 is TGCGCCAGTCGGAGTCAGGGTCAAGAGACCCAGTACTTC. The V call is TRBV5-1, the J call TRBJ2-5, with D possibly matching TRBD1 (5 bases). V was trimmed by 8 bases and J by 2 bases, leaving 13 bases between them. The V gene's germline CDR1 is SGHRS and CDR2 YFSETQ. The CDR3 has 13 residues.

This clonotype came up a few times. CDR3 protein: CAHSRVGSPLHF. CDR3 sequence (DNA): TGTGCTCATAGCCGGGTCGGTTCACCCCTCCACTTT. The chain uses TRBV30 and TRBJ1-6; D gene unclear. This CDR3 is built from 12 residues. Germline V lookup: CDR1 GTSNPN, CDR2 SVGIG (reference sequence).

V usage is TRBV20-1 and J usage is TRBJ2-4; 7 bases are a match to TRBD1. CDR3 length equals 14 residues. Germline lookup yields CDR1 DFQATT and CDR2 SNEGSKA (reference sequence). The CDR3 nucleotides read TGCAGCGCCCCACGCAACAGGGGCTTTAACATTCAGTACTTC. This gives the protein CSAPRNRGFNIQYF.

The J gene is TRBJ2-1, the V gene TRBV7-2, with D perhaps matching TRBD2 (6 bases). Trimming removed 5 bases at V and 12 bases at J, with 20 bases between. The CDR3 is 14 amino acids. Germline CDR1 and CDR2: SGHTA and FQGNSA. The CDR3 loop is CASSQRLDGTGQFF. For the CDR3, the DNA is TGTGCCAGCAGCCAAAGACTAGATGGAACGGGGCAGTTCTTC.

This clonotype has a handful of counts. This rearrangement joins TRBV20-1 to TRBJ2-7; no reliable D call. The germline V gene encodes CDR1 DFQATT and CDR2 SNEGSKA (reference sequence). The CDR3 totals 14 residues. V lost 0 bases, J lost 3 bases, and 12 bases lay in between. The CDR3 sequence: CSARDRWANYEQYF. CDR3 in DNA: TGCAGTGCTAGAGATCGTTGGGCCAACTACGAGCAGTACTTC.

This clonotype was seen more than once but under ten times. V usage is TRBV4-1 and J usage is TRBJ1-1; TRBD1 agrees at 7 bases. Germline CDR1 is MGHRA and CDR2 is YSYEKL. Germline trimming cut 2 bases from V and 1 base from J; bases unmatched to any gene: 7. The CDR3 spans 16 residues. The CDR3 DNA reads TGCGCCAGCAGCCAACCCTACAGGGGCTCGAACACTGAAGCTTTCTTT. This codes for CASSQPYRGSNTEAFF.

This clonotype occurred a few times. V and J are TRBV10-3 and TRBJ2-7, with D possibly called TRBD1 or TRBD2 (5 bases each). Trimming stripped 6 bases from V and 6 bases from J, with 18 bases between. This CDR3 contains 14 residues. Germline V gene lookup returns CDR1 ENHRY and CDR2 SYGVKD. The CDR3, as DNA: TGTGCCATCAGACGCCGGGACCTGGACCGCGAGCAGTACTTC. It codes for CAIRRRDLDREQYF.

The chain is built from TRBV12-3 or TRBV12-4 and TRBJ1-5, with D perhaps matching TRBD1 (5 bases). Trimming left V 5 bases short and J 4 bases short, with 15 bases between. The CDR3 extends over 15 amino acids. In DNA, the CDR3 is TGTGCCAGCAGTCGGGACCTTTTATGGAATCAGCCCCAGCATTTT. This gives the protein CASSRDLLWNQPQHF.

The chain employs TRBV7-9 and TRBJ2-5; 8 bases map to TRBD1. Germline lookup yields CDR1 SEHNR and CDR2 FQNEAQ (reference sequence). V shed 1 base and J 3 bases; nucleotides not matched to a gene: 4. CDR3 length equals 15 residues. The CDR3 loop is CASSLETGAKETQYF. The CDR3 nucleotides read TGTGCCAGCAGCTTAGAGACAGGGGCTAAAGAGACCCAGTACTTC.

The genes are TRBV12-3 or TRBV12-4 and TRBJ1-1, with no clear D. This CDR3 has 11 amino acids. Between the trimmed V and J ends, which lost 1 base and 11 bases, there was a span of 8 bases. The CDR3, as DNA: TGTGCCAGCAGTTTAGGTCTTGGGGCTTTCTTT. Its translation is CASSLGLGAFF.

The gene calls are TRBV20-1 and TRBJ2-5, with 13 bases fitting TRBD2. CDR1 and CDR2 from the germline V gene are DFQATT and SNEGSKA (reference sequence). Trimming took 4 bases from V and 5 from J; bases not matched to a gene: 7. There are 15 residues in the CDR3. CDR3 residues: CSATRLAGGWETQYF. CDR3 nucleotides: TGCAGTGCTACCCGACTAGCGGGGGGCTGGGAGACCCAGTACTTC.

This clonotype has ten or more counts. The genes are TRBV10-3 and TRBJ2-7; possible D gene TRBD2, 5 bases. The CDR3 runs to 14 residues. Germline V gene data show CDR1 as ENHRY and CDR2 as SYGVKD. With 8 bases removed from V and 0 bases from J, the gap between germline ends came to 14 bases. CDR3: CAISTGVPSYEQYF. CDR3 nucleotide sequence: TGTGCCATCTCCACCGGGGTTCCCTCCTACGAGCAGTACTTC.

The sample holds a few counts of this clonotype. The genes are TRBV6-2 or TRBV6-3 and TRBJ1-1; no clear D gene. Germline V CDR1 and CDR2: MNHEY, SVGEGT. The CDR3 consists of 14 residues. Deletions cut 4 bases from V and 5 bases from J, with 14 bases between. CDR3 nucleotide sequence: TGTGCCAGCAGTTTAACACATACCGTGACTGAAGCTTTCTTT. This gives the protein CASSLTHTVTEAFF.

The sample holds a few counts of this clonotype. The rearrangement uses TRBV12-3 or TRBV12-4 and TRBJ2-1; the D gene could be TRBD1 or TRBD2 (5 bases each). This CDR3 has 14 residues. V was trimmed by 8 bases and J by 0 bases, leaving 11 bases between them. CDR3 nucleotides: TGTGCCAGCGAGGGGCGATACTCCTACAATGAGCAGTTCTTC. Translation gives CASEGRYSYNEQFF.

The chain links TRBV4-2 to TRBJ2-7; TRBD2 matches at 9 bases. Trimming removed 3 bases from V and 2 bases from J; junction bases left unmatched: 5. The CDR3 is 15 amino acids. Germline values: CDR1 LGHNA, CDR2 YNFKEQ. The CDR3 region is CASSQLAGSAYEQYF. As DNA, the CDR3 is TGTGCCAGCAGCCAGCTAGCGGGATCCGCCTACGAGCAGTACTTC.

The J gene is TRBJ1-1, the V gene TRBV18; D is uncertain. V was cut by 6 bases and J by 3 bases, with 11 bases left in between. Germline V CDR1 and CDR2: KGHSH, LQKENI. CDR3 length equals 13 residues. CDR3 protein: CASSPKRDTEAFF. As DNA, the CDR3 is TGTGCCAGCTCCCCCAAGCGGGACACTGAAGCTTTCTTT. Variable domain in full (rest from reference TRBV18 and TRBJ1-1): NAGVMQNPRHLVRRRGQEARLRCSPMKGHSHVYWYRQLPEEGLKFMVYLQKENIIDESGMPKERFSAEFPKEGPSILRIQQVVRGDSAAYFCASSPKRDTEAFFGQGTRLTVV.

The V call is TRBV11-2, the J call TRBJ2-1; TRBD2 agrees at 7 bases. The CDR3 is made up of 12 amino acids. J lost 9 bases, V lost 5 bases, and 4 bases had no gene match. The germline CDR1 and CDR2 sequences are SGHAT and FQNNGV. This CDR3 is CASSGEGSEQFF. CDR3 coding DNA: TGTGCCAGCAGCGGGGAGGGAAGTGAGCAGTTCTTC.

The chain links TRBV20-1 to TRBJ2-1; TRBD2 matches 8 bases. The CDR3 length is 15 residues. Trimming cost V 4 bases and J 5 bases; bases outside gene matches: 10. Germline V gene sequence: CDR1 DFQATT, CDR2 SNEGSKA (reference sequence). The CDR3 nucleotides are TGCAGTGCTAAACCGGGACTAGGAACCCACAATGAGCAGTTCTTC. Translated: CSAKPGLGTHNEQFF.

The chain uses TRBV27 and TRBJ2-4; unclear D gene. Looked up from germline, CDR1 is MNHEY and CDR2 is SMNVEV (reference sequence). The V gene lost 7 bases and the J gene lost 4 bases, with 11 bases spanning the gap. The CDR3 contains 13 residues. The CDR3 loop reads CASTTDPKNIQYF. The CDR3 bases are TGTGCCAGCACGACGGACCCTAAAAACATTCAGTACTTC.

This clonotype was detected a few times. This chain connects TRBV12-3 or TRBV12-4 to TRBJ1-2, with D perhaps matching TRBD1 (6 bases). The CDR3 loop spans 13 amino acids. Trimming pared 3 bases from V and 2 bases from J, leaving 7 bases between. In DNA form, the CDR3 reads TGTGCCAGCAGTTTTACAGGGAACTATGGCTACACCTTC. It codes for CASSFTGNYGYTF.

The chain joins TRBV20-1 to TRBJ2-3; D call uncertain. Trimming stripped 6 bases from V and 7 bases from J, with 11 bases between. Germline CDR1 DFQATT, CDR2 SNEGSKA (reference sequence). The CDR3 spans 11 residues. CDR3: CSASDSYTQYF. The CDR3 coding sequence is TGCAGTGCCTCAGACTCCTATACGCAGTATTTT.

The chain combines TRBV6-6 with TRBJ2-3, with D maybe TRBD1 (5 bases). The CDR3 is 13 residues long. Germline assignment: CDR1 MNHNY and CDR2 SVGAGI (reference sequence). V gave up 5 bases and J gave up 2 bases, with 8 bases separating them. Written as DNA, the CDR3 is TGTGCCAGCAGTAACAGGATCACAGATACGCAGTATTTT. Amino acids: CASSNRITDTQYF.

This clonotype has a count of ten or more. The chain employs TRBV4-1 and TRBJ2-4; TRBD1 matches 7 bases. The V gene's germline CDR1 is MGHRA and CDR2 YSYEKL. The CDR3 contains 14 residues. The ends lost 4 bases at V and 8 bases at J; junction bases unmatched: 8. CDR3 nucleotides: TGCGCCAGCAGCCCGACAGGGTTGTGGGACATTCAGTACTTC. As protein: CASSPTGLWDIQYF.

This clonotype showed up just a few times. The chain carries TRBV9 and TRBJ2-5; no reliable D call. CDR3 length: 15 amino acids. Germline loops: CDR1 SGDLS, CDR2 YYNGEE. The V and J ends lost 1 base and 4 bases respectively, with 14 bases between them. CDR3 sequence reads: CASSVLPSVTETQYF. The CDR3 DNA sequence: TGTGCCAGCAGCGTACTTCCTTCCGTTACAGAGACCCAGTACTTC.

This rearrangement joins TRBV4-2 to TRBJ2-1, with TRBD2 matching 9 bases. The V gene end was trimmed by 4 bases and the J gene end by 10 bases; junction bases not matched to a gene: 11. The CDR3 has 15 amino acids. Germline assignment: CDR1 LGHNA and CDR2 YNFKEQ. The CDR3 DNA reads as TGTGCCAGCAGCCCCCGGGTAGCGGGGGCTGGAGAGCAGTTCTTC. Protein sequence: CASSPRVAGAGEQFF.

This chain connects TRBV20-1 to TRBJ1-1; D not resolved. CDR3 length: 11 residues. V lost 3 bases, J lost 4 bases, and 6 bases lay in between. Germline assignment: CDR1 DFQATT and CDR2 SNEGSKA (reference sequence). The CDR3 nucleotides read TGCAGTGCTAGCGGAGGCACTGAAGCTTTCTTT. Translating gives CSASGGTEAFF.